Shown below are 23 T cell receptor beta chains from a single sample sequenced in a study of T cell responses to AZD1222 COVID-19 vaccine. Only in-frame clones appear in the TCRdb table, and some are missing; sequencing was by immunoSEQ multiplex PCR. The repertoire holds about 120,000 clones, 80% to 95% seen once, with 11% to 15% in the top ten. The starting material was peripheral blood, obtained on day 0 of AZD1222 vaccination. The receptors derive from an adult in good health.

The chain recombines TRBV11-2 with TRBJ2-7, with D hard to call. The CDR3 consists of 12 residues. Trimming removed 3 bases from V and 7 bases from J, with 10 bases in between. The germline V gene encodes CDR1 SGHAT and CDR2 FQNNGV. CDR3 nucleotides: TGTGCCAGCAGCTTTCGAGACCTGGAGCAGTACTTC. As protein: CASSFRDLEQYF. The variable domain in full, completed from reference TRBV11-2 and TRBJ2-7, reads EAGVAQSPRYKIIEKRQSVAFWCNPISGHATLYWYQQILGQGPKLLIQFQNNGVVDDSQLPKDRFSAERLKGVDSTLKIQPAKLEDSAVYLCASSFRDLEQYFGPGTRLTVT.

The chain carries TRBV27 and TRBJ1-5; TRBD1 matches 8 bases. V lost 3 bases, J lost 7 bases, and 5 bases stayed unmatched. Germline assignment: CDR1 MNHEY and CDR2 SMNVEV (reference sequence). The CDR3 has 14 residues. The CDR3 is CASSLSGGYQPQHF. CDR3 nucleotides: TGTGCCAGCAGTTTGTCAGGGGGCTACCAGCCCCAGCATTTT.

The V gene is TRBV4-1, the J gene TRBJ1-1; unclear D gene. V was trimmed by 8 bases and J by 6 bases, leaving 19 bases between them. Looked up from germline, CDR1 is MGHRA and CDR2 is YSYEKL. The CDR3 runs to 14 residues. CDR3 nucleotide sequence: TGCGCCAGCTCTTTCGGACCGACTGATGCTGAAGCTTTCTTT. Translated, it gives CASSFGPTDAEAFF.

This chain joins TRBV24-1 and TRBJ2-2; D unclear. The V gene lost 9 bases and the J gene lost 4 bases, with 14 bases spanning the gap. Germline CDR1 is KGHDR and CDR2 is SFDVKD. CDR3 length: 14 residues. CDR3 coding DNA: TGTGCCACCGCCGCTGGGATTGGCACCGGGGAGCTGTTTTTT. Translation: CATAAGIGTGELFF.

The CDR3 region is CASGIRFRDIEAFF. The DNA of the CDR3 is TGTGCCAGCGGCATACGCTTTAGGGACATTGAAGCTTTCTTT. This chain links TRBV11-2 with TRBJ1-1; perhaps TRBD1 as D (6 bases). CDR1 is SGHAT and CDR2 is FQNNGV in the germline V gene. This CDR3 region has 14 residues. V gave up 8 bases and J gave up 7 bases, with 20 bases separating them. Based on the CDR3 plus reference TRBV11-2 and TRBJ1-1, the full variable domain is EAGVAQSPRYKIIEKRQSVAFWCNPISGHATLYWYQQILGQGPKLLIQFQNNGVVDDSQLPKDRFSAERLKGVDSTLKIQPAKLEDSAVYLCASGIRFRDIEAFFGQGTRLTVV.

The sample holds one count of this clone. V and J are TRBV19 and TRBJ1-1, with D possibly being TRBD1 (5 bases). V lost 1 base and J 6 bases, leaving 18 bases between the germline ends. Germline CDR1 is LNHDA and CDR2 is SQIVND (reference sequence). The length of the CDR3 is 16 residues. CDR3 bases: TGTGCCAGTAGTATAGCCCCGGGTCAGGGAGGCCCTGAAGCTTTCTTT. It translates to CASSIAPGQGGPEAFF.

A few counts support this clone. This sequence joins TRBV28 and TRBJ2-4, with 10 bases that match TRBD2. The CDR3 totals 11 residues. Trimming removed 5 bases from V and 15 bases from J; junction bases left unmatched: 4. Germline CDR1 is MDHEN and CDR2 is SYDVKM. CDR3 DNA: TGTGCCAGCAGTAAGACTAGCGGGTGGTACTTC. This codes for CASSKTSGWYF.

The gene calls are TRBV28 and TRBJ2-7; a possible D gene is TRBD2 (6 bases). Trimming removed 1 base from V and 2 bases from J, with 30 bases in between. CDR1 MDHEN and CDR2 SYDVKM come from the germline V gene. The CDR3 extends over 21 amino acids. CDR3 sequence reads: CASSLFPGANSNLGGTYEQYF. The CDR3 DNA sequence: TGTGCCAGCAGTTTATTCCCCGGGGCAAACTCCAATCTGGGGGGAACCTACGAGCAGTACTTC.

This clone was picked up one time. The CDR3: CASSLRNGVGGWTEAFF. Written as DNA, the CDR3 is TGTGCCAGCAGTTTAAGGAATGGTGTGGGGGGGTGGACTGAAGCTTTCTTT. The chain carries TRBV7-9 and TRBJ1-1, with TRBD1 as a possible D gene (5 bases). V was shortened by 6 bases and J by 5 bases, with 25 bases between the two germline ends. This CDR3 has 17 amino acids. From germline, CDR1 is SEHNR and CDR2 FQNEAQ (reference sequence).

This chain connects TRBV5-1 to TRBJ1-2; TRBD1 is a possible D gene (6 bases). The V end lost 5 bases, the J end lost 5 bases, and 19 bases lay between the germline ends. CDR1 is SGHRS, CDR2 YFSETQ, per germline. This CDR3 has 15 residues. Here the CDR3 DNA reads TGCGCCAGCAGGGGACCCAGGACAGTCAATTATGGCTACACCTTC. Its protein is CASRGPRTVNYGYTF. The entire variable domain, with the rest obtained from reference TRBV5-1 and TRBJ1-2, is as follows: KAGVTQTPRYLIKTRGQQVTLSCSPISGHRSVSWYQQTPGQGLQFLFEYFSETQRNKGNFPGRFSGRQFSNSRSEMNVSTLELGDSALYLCASRGPRTVNYGYTFGSGTRLTVV.

This clone was detected a few times. The chain uses TRBV6-2 or TRBV6-3 and TRBJ2-2; the D is unclear. V gave up 6 bases and J gave up 3 bases, with 8 bases separating them. CDR1 and CDR2 (germline): MNHEY, SVGEGT. The CDR3 is 13 amino acids. The CDR3 region is CASSPSDTGELFF. The CDR3 region has the DNA TGTGCCAGCAGCCCCTCGGACACCGGGGAGCTGTTTTTT.

The genes are TRBV2 and TRBJ2-5, with 7 bases fitting TRBD1. The V and J ends lost 8 bases and 4 bases, in that order; junction bases with no gene match: 7. This CDR3 contains 13 residues. The germline V gene has CDR1 SNHLY and CDR2 FYNNEI. Here the CDR3 DNA reads TGTGCCAGCGAGGACAGGTCGCTAGAGACCCAGTACTTC. Its protein product is CASEDRSLETQYF.

The chain uses TRBV7-6 and TRBJ1-4, with D possibly TRBD1 on 5 matching bases. Looked up from germline, CDR1 is SGHVS and CDR2 is FNYEAQ. V shed 5 bases and J shed 0 bases, with 10 bases lying between them. This CDR3 has 15 amino acids. Here the CDR3 reads CASSLDRATNEKLFF. CDR3 sequence (DNA): TGTGCCAGCAGCCTAGACAGAGCAACTAATGAAAAACTGTTTTTT.

The rearrangement links TRBV12-3 or TRBV12-4 to TRBJ1-1; D unresolved. The V end lost 3 bases, the J end lost 0 bases, and 5 bases lay between the germline ends. The CDR3 has 13 residues. CDR3 region: CASSLVVNTEAFF. The CDR3 DNA is TGTGCCAGCAGTTTGGTGGTGAACACTGAAGCTTTCTTT.

This clone has a single count. This chain links TRBV7-6 with TRBJ2-2; the D is unclear. Trimming took off 2 bases at V and 7 bases at J, with 14 bases between the two ends. The CDR3 extends over 15 amino acids. Germline-derived CDR1 and CDR2 are SGHVS and FNYEAQ. CDR3 amino acids: CASSLWGLTDGELFF. The CDR3 coding sequence is TGTGCCAGCAGCTTATGGGGATTAACAGACGGGGAGCTGTTTTTT.

The chain joins TRBV6-1 to TRBJ1-4; D possibly corresponds to TRBD1 (5 bases). CDR1 MNHNS and CDR2 SASEGT come from the germline V gene. CDR3 length equals 15 residues. V was shortened by 2 bases and J by 10 bases, with 17 bases between the two germline ends. DNA of the CDR3: TGTGCCAGCAGTGAATTGGAGGGTCGGGGGGGAAAACTGTTTTTT. Translation gives CASSELEGRGGKLFF.

The J gene is TRBJ2-5, the V gene TRBV25-1; weak D call: TRBD2 (5 bases). The CDR3 contains 14 residues. V gave up 0 bases and J gave up 5 bases, with 10 bases separating them. Germline V gene data show CDR1 as MGHDK and CDR2 as SYGVNS. The CDR3 DNA reads as TGTGCCAGCAGTGAATATGGACTCACGGAGACCCAGTACTTC. It codes for CASSEYGLTETQYF. Variable domain in full (rest from reference TRBV25-1 and TRBJ2-5): EADIYQTPRYLVIGTGKKITLECSQTMGHDKMYWYQQDPGMELHLIHYSYGVNSTEKGDLSSESTVSRIRTEHFPLTLESARPSHTSQYLCASSEYGLTETQYFGPGTRLLVL.

V gene TRBV27 combines with J gene TRBJ2-7; a possible D gene is TRBD2 (6 bases). This CDR3 contains 12 residues. CDR1 MNHEY and CDR2 SMNVEV come from the germline V gene (reference sequence). V lost 3 bases, J lost 6 bases, and 9 bases lay in between. This CDR3 reads CASSLGGGEQYF. In DNA form, the CDR3 reads TGTGCCAGCAGTTTGGGAGGTGGCGAGCAGTACTTC.

This chain connects TRBV6-4 to TRBJ2-1, with D perhaps matching TRBD1 (6 bases). Trimming removed 2 bases at V and 4 bases at J, with 12 bases between. CDR1 is MRHNA, CDR2 SNTAGT, per germline. This CDR3 is built from 15 residues. The CDR3 is CASSDRAGTYNEQFF. CDR3 nucleotides: TGTGCCAGCAGTGACAGGGCAGGGACATACAATGAGCAGTTCTTC.

This clone was seen once. In DNA, the CDR3 is TGTGCCACCAGTGATCCGACTAGCGGGGGCACAGATACGCAGTATTTT. It yields the protein CATSDPTSGGTDTQYF. The V gene is TRBV24-1, the J gene TRBJ2-3; 11 bases align to TRBD2. Germline trimming cut 3 bases from V and 1 base from J; bases unmatched to any gene: 2. The germline gives CDR1 KGHDR, CDR2 SFDVKD. CDR3 length: 16 residues.

The chain couples TRBV29-1 to TRBJ1-1, with TRBD1 as a possible D gene (5 bases). The CDR3 consists of 13 residues. V was pared by 7 bases and J by 1 base, with 13 bases between. Germline V gives CDR1 SQVTM, CDR2 ANQGSEA. The CDR3, as DNA: TGCAGCGCACAAGAGGGGCAGAACACTGAAGCTTTCTTT. As protein: CSAQEGQNTEAFF.

The genes are TRBV27 and TRBJ2-5; 11 bases line up with TRBD2. Germline loops: CDR1 MNHEY, CDR2 SMNVEV (reference sequence). Germline trimming cut 5 bases from V and 4 bases from J; bases unmatched to any gene: 9. CDR3 length: 16 residues. The CDR3 nucleotides read TGTGCCAGCAGTCGACTAGCGGGGTGGGAATCAGAGACCCAGTACTTC. Encoded protein: CASSRLAGWESETQYF.

V gene TRBV24-1 combines with J gene TRBJ1-2; no clear D gene. Germline V gene lookup returns CDR1 KGHDR and CDR2 SFDVKD. Trimming shortened V by 3 bases and J by 7 bases, and 14 bases separated the two germline ends. CDR3 size: 14 residues. The CDR3 protein is CATSDAPSQSGYTF. The CDR3 nucleotides are TGTGCCACCAGTGATGCTCCTTCGCAGTCTGGCTACACCTTC.